The entry below describes one T cell receptor (beta chain). Its antigen is undetermined. Individual cDNA molecules each carried unique molecular identifiers attached by the library. In the authors' methods: TCR counts had a median of about 99,000 per sample and spanned 23,224 to 690,600. TCRdb fed the RACE reads into MiXCR, producing one record per CDR3 protein. TCRdb's processing, not the authors' own work, is the source of the V and J calls. The sample carries 100,000 to 150,000 distinct CDR3 sequences, 8.5% to 9.5% recorded once. Time point specified: healthy volunteer bleed at 2 weeks. Unfractionated whole blood yielded the extracted total RNA. Germline V CDR1 and CDR2: MNHNS, SASEGT. V lost 4 bases and J 8 bases, leaving 17 bases between the germline ends. The CDR3 totals 14 residues. This specimen comes from a study of human T cells and chemical hapten exposure. Findings and limits, study-wide: Those TCRs sitting above 1 in 1000 frequency stayed the same with DPC sensitization.

The source is a male donor in good health. Some clones in this sample may be carry-over from other donors' samples. The chain links TRBV6-1 to TRBJ1-1; D is possibly TRBD1 (6 bases). The sequenced sample was whole blood. In DNA, the CDR3 is TGTGCCAGCAGTGTCGGACAGCTTCTACAAGAAGCTTTCTTT. It codes for CASSVGQLLQEAFF.